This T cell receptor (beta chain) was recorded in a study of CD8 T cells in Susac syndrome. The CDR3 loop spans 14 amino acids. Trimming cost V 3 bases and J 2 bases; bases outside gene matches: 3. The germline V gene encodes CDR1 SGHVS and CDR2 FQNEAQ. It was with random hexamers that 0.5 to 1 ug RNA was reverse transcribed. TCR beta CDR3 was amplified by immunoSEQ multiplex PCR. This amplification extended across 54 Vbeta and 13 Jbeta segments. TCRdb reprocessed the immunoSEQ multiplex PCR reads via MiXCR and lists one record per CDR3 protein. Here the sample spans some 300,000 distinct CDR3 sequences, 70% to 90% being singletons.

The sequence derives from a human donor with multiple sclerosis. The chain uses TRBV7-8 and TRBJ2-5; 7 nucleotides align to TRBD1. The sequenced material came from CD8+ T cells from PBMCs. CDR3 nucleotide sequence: TGTGCCAGCAGCTTTTACAGGGGACAAGAGACCCAGTACTTC. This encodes CASSFYRGQETQYF.